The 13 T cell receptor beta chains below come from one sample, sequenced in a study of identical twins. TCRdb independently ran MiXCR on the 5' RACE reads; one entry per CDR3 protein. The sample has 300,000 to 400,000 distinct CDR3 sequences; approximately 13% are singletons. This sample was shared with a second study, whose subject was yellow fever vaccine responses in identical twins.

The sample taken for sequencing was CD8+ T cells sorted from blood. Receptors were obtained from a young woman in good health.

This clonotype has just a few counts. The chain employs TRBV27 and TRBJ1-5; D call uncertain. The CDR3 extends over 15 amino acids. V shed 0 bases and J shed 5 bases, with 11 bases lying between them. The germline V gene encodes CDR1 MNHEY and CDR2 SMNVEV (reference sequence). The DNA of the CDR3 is TGTGCCAGCAGTTTATCGTTCTATGGGGATCAGCCCCAGCATTTT. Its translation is CASSLSFYGDQPQHF.

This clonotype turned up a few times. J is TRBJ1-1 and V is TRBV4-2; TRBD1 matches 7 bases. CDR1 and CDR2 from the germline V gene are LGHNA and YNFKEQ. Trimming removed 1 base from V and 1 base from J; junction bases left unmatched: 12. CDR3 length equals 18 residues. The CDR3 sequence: CASSQGQGIRVGNTEAFF. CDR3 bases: TGTGCCAGCAGCCAAGGACAGGGAATTCGAGTAGGGAACACTGAAGCTTTCTTT.

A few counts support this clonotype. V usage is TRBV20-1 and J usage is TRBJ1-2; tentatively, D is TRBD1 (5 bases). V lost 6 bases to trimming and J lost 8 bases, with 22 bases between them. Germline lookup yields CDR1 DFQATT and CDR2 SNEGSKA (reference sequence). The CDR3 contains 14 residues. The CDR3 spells CSARERQLRMGYTF. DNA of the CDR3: TGCAGTGCCCGTGAGCGACAGCTAAGAATGGGCTACACCTTC.

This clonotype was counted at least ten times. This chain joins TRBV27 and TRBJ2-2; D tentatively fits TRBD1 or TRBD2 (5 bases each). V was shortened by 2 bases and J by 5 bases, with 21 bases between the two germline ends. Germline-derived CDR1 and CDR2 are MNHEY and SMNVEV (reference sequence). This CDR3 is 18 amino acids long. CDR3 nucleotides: TGTGCCAGCAGTTTAAGGGCCTCGGGACGCCGAGGGACCGGGGAGCTGTTTTTT. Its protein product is CASSLRASGRRGTGELFF.

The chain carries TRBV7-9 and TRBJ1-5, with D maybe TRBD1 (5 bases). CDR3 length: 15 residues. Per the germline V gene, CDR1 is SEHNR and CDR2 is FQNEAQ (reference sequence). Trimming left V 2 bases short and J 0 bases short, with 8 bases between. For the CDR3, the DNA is TGTGCCAGCAGCTTATCAGGGCCTAGCAATCAGCCCCAGCATTTT. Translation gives CASSLSGPSNQPQHF.

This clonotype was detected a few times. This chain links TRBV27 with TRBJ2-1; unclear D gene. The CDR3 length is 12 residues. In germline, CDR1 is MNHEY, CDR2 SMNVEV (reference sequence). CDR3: CAVGPPYNEQFF. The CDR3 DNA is TGTGCTGTGGGCCCCCCCTACAATGAGCAGTTCTTC.

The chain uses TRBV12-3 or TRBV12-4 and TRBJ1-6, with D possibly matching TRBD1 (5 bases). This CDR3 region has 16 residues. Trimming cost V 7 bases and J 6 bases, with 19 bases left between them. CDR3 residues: CASTEWGVLGNSPLHF. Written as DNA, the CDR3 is TGTGCCAGCACTGAGTGGGGGGTTCTAGGTAATTCACCCCTCCACTTT.

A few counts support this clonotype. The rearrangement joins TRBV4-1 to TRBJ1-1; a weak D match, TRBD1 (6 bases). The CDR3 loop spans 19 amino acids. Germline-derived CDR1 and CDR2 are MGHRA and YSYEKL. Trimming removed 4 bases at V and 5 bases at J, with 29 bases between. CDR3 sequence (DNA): TGCGCCAGCAGCCCGAACTGGGGGGCGGACGCCCCGGCGAGGACTGAAGCTTTCTTT. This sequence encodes CASSPNWGADAPARTEAFF.

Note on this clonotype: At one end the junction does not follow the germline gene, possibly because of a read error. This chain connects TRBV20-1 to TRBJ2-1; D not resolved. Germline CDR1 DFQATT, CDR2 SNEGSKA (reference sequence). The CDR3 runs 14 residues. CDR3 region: CSANNPPSDNEQFF. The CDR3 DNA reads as TGCAGTGCCAACAACCCACCCTCCGACAATGAGCAGTTCTTC.

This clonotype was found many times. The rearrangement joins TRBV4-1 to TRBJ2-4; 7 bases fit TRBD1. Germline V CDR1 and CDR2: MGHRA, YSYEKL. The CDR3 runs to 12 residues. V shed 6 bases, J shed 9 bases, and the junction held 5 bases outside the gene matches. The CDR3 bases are TGCGCCAGCAGTCGCACAGGGGCCATTCAGTACTTC. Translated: CASSRTGAIQYF.

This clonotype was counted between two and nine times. The CDR3 spells CASSLSYRKYQETQYF. CDR3 bases: TGTGCCAGCAGCTTATCTTACAGGAAGTACCAAGAGACCCAGTACTTC. V and J are TRBV11-2 and TRBJ2-5, with D perhaps TRBD1 (5 bases). The CDR3 runs to 16 residues. Trimming took 2 bases from V and 0 from J, leaving 13 bases between them. Germline CDR1 SGHAT, CDR2 FQNNGV.

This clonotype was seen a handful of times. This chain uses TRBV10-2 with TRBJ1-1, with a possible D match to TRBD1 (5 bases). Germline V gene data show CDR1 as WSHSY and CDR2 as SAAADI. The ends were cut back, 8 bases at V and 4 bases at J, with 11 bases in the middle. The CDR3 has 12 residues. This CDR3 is CASGRGSTEAFF. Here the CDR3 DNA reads TGCGCCAGCGGTCGGGGCTCCACTGAAGCTTTCTTT.

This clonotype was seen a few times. The CDR3 sequence is CASRPATNTEAFF. As DNA, the CDR3 is TGCGCCAGCAGACCCGCGACGAACACTGAAGCTTTCTTT. V usage is TRBV5-1 and J usage is TRBJ1-1; D gene ambiguous. Germline loops: CDR1 SGHRS, CDR2 YFSETQ. The ends were cut back, 5 bases at V and 1 base at J, with 9 bases in the middle. This CDR3 has 13 residues.